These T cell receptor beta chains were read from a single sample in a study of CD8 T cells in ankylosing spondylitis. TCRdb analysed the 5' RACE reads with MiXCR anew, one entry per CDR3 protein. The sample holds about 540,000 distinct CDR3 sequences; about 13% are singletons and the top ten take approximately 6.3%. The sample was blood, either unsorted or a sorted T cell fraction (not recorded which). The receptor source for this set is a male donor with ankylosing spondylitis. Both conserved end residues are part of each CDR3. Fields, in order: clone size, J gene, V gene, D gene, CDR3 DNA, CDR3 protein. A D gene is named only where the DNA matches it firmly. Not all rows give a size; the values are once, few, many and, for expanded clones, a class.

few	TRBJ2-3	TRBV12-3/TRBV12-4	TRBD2	TGTGCCAGCAGTTGGGACTACACAGATACGCAGTATTTT	CASSWDYTDTQYF
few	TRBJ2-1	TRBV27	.	TGTGCCAGCAGTTTAATGGGGGTGGGGAATGAGCAGTTCTTC	CASSLMGVGNEQFF
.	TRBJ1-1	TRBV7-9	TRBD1	TGTGCCAGCACCCCCCGGGACAGGGTCTCTGAAGCTTTCTTT	CASTPRDRVSEAFF
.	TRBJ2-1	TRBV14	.	TGTGCCAGCAGCCTAGTTTGGGGGGCCTCCTACAATGAGCAGTTCTTC	CASSLVWGASYNEQFF
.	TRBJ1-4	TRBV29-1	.	TGCAGCGTTTCCAGGGGTTCAACTAATGAAAAACTGTTTTTT	CSVSRGSTNEKLFF
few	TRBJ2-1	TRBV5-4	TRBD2	TGTGCCAGCAGCTTGGCGGGTAGCGGGAGGGGTGAGCAGTTCTTC	CASSLAGSGRGEQFF
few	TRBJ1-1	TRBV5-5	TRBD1	TGTGCCAGCAGCGTGCCGGGGACAGGGGGCACTGAAGCTTTCTTT	CASSVPGTGGTEAFF
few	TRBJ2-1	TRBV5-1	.	TGCGCCAGCAGCTTGAGTCTACTGGGAGGTGAGCAGTTCTTC	CASSLSLLGGEQFF
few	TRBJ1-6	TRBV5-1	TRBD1	TGCGCCAGCAGCCAGTTACAGGGGGAGAATTCACCCCTCCACTTT	CASSQLQGENSPLHF
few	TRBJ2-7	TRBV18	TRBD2	TGTGCCAGCTCACCACGGAACACCGGGACTAGCGGGAGGATTTACGAGCAGTACTTC	CASSPRNTGTSGRIYEQYF
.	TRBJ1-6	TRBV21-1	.	TGTGCCAGCAGCTTCGCTCGGACAGGGTATAATTCACCCCTCCACTTT	CASSFARTGYNSPLHF
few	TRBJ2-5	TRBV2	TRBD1	TGTGCCAGCAGTGAAGGACAGGGAGTTGTGACCCAGTACTTC	CASSEGQGVVTQYF
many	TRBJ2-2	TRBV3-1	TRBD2	TGTGCCAGCAGCCATGGGGCGGGAGATCACGGGGAGCTGTTTTTT	CASSHGAGDHGELFF
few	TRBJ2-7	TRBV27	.	TGTGCCAGCAGTAGAGGGACTGAGAGCTCCTACGAGCAGTACTTC	CASSRGTESSYEQYF
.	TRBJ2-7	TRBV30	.	TGTGCCTGGCGTGATGGCGAGTACTCCTACGAGCAGTACTTC	CAWRDGEYSYEQYF
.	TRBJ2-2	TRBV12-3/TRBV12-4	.	TGTGCCAGCAGTGCCCTATCGGGAGCTTCGAACACCGGGGAGCTGTTTTTT	CASSALSGASNTGELFF
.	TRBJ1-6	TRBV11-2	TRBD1	TGTGCCAGCAGCTTAGATGACAGGGGACTATATGATTCACCCCTCCACTTT	CASSLDDRGLYDSPLHF
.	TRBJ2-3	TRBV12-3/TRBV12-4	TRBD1	TGTGCCAGCAGTTTAGGGGACAGGGTACGAGATACGCAGTATTTT	CASSLGDRVRDTQYF
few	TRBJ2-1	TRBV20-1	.	TGCAGGGTGGCGGAGAGCTCCTACAATGAGCAGTTCTTC	CRVAESSYNEQFF
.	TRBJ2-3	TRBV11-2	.	TGTGCCAGCAGCTTACCCCTTAGGGCAGCAGATACGCAGTATTTT	CASSLPLRAADTQYF
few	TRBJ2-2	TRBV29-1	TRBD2	TGCAGCGCGGGTCTAGCGGGAGGGCCCGGCGGGGAGCTGTTTTTT	CSAGLAGGPGGELFF
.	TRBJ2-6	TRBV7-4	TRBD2	TGTGCCAGCAGCTTAGTAGTGGGAACTAGCGGGAGGGAAGCCTTCCTCTCTGGGGCCAACGTCCTGACTTTC	CASSLVVGTSGREAFLSGANVLTF
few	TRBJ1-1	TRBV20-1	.	TGCAGTGCTCCCCATGCCCTCAGCTTTAGGACTGAAGCTTTCTTT	CSAPHALSFRTEAFF
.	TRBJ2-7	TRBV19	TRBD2	TGTGCCAGTAGTGCACTAGCGGGGACCTACGAGCAGTACTTC	CASSALAGTYEQYF
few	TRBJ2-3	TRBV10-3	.	TGTGCCGTCCAGGGGATTGCTGGCGATACGCAGTATTTT	CAVQGIAGDTQYF
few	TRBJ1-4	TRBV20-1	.	TGCAGTGCCCCGCTCACAGGAGTTAATGAAAAACTGTTTTTT	CSAPLTGVNEKLFF
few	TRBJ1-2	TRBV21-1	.	TGTGCCAGCAGCAAAGGAGAGCAGACATCAAACTATGGCTACACCTTC	CASSKGEQTSNYGYTF
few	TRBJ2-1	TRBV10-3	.	TGTGCCATCAGTGAGGGTACAGGGTACAATGAGCAGTTCTTC	CAISEGTGYNEQFF
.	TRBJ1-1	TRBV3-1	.	TGTGCCAGCAGCCAATCCCGTAGGCCTGAAGCTTTCTTT	CASSQSRRPEAFF
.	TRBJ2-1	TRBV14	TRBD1	TGTGCCACGGGAAAGACAGGGTACAATGAGCAGTTCTTC	CATGKTGYNEQFF
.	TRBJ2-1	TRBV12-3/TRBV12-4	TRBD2	TGTGCCAGCAGTACCGGGACTAGCTATGAGCAGTTCTTC	CASSTGTSYEQFF
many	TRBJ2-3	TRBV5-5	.	TGTGCCAGCAGCTTGCCTCTATCCGGAGGGCCAGATACGCAGTATTTT	CASSLPLSGGPDTQYF
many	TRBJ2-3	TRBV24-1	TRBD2	TGTGCCACCAGTCGTACCGGGACTAGCGGAGCTAGCACAGATACGCAGTATTTT	CATSRTGTSGASTDTQYF
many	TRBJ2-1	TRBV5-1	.	TGCGCCAGCAGCTTGGGATGGGGCAATGAGCAGTTCTTC	CASSLGWGNEQFF
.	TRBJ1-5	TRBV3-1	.	TGTGCCAGCAGCCAAGGGAACGGGTTGATAACCCAGCCCCAGCATTTT	CASSQGNGLITQPQHF
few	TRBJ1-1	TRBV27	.	TGTGCCAGCAGTTTTGGGGACATAAAAAAAGCTTTCTTT	CASSFGDIKKAFF
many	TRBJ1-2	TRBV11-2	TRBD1	TGTGCCAGCAGCGCCGCGACAGGGGTCGTCGGCTACACCTTC	CASSAATGVVGYTF
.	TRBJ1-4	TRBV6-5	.	TGTGCCAGCAGTTATCAACAGGCGCACCGCGGGGGTGAAAAACTGTTTTTT	CASSYQQAHRGGEKLFF
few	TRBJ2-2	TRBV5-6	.	TGTGCCAGCAGCCCTGCCACAACTGGAAACACCGGGGAGCTGTTTTTT	CASSPATTGNTGELFF
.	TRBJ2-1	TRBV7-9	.	TGTGCCAGCAGCGCGCGAGGCCGCCCCTCCTACAATGAGCAGTTCTTC	CASSARGRPSYNEQFF
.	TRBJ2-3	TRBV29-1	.	TGCAGCGTTGAACACCCAACAGATACGCAGTATTTT	CSVEHPTDTQYF
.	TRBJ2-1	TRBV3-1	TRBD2	TGTGCCAGCAGCCAATCACTAGCGGGGGTAAGCCATGAGCAGTTCTTC	CASSQSLAGVSHEQFF
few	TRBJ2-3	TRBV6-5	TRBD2	TGTGCCAGCAGTTACCCGGGACTAGCGGGAGACGGTGATACGCAGTATTTT	CASSYPGLAGDGDTQYF
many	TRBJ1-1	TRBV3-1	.	TGTGCCAGCAGTCCCCTGGGGCTAGAAGCTTTCTTT	CASSPLGLEAFF
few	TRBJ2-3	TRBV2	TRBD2	TGTGCCAGCAGTCCCAAGAAGGGCGGGGGACCCACAGATACGCAGTATTTT	CASSPKKGGGPTDTQYF
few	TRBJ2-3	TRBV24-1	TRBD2	TGTGCCACCAGTGATACGACTAGCCCCAATTTAGATACGCAGTATTTT	CATSDTTSPNLDTQYF
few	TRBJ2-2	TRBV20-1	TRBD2	TGCAGTGCTAGGTACCGGGAGGGCACCGGGGAGCTGTTTTTT	CSARYREGTGELFF
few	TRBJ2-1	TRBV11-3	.	TGTGCCAGCAGCTTAGGAACCTCTAGGTACAATGAGCAGTTCTTC	CASSLGTSRYNEQFF
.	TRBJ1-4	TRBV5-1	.	TGCGCCAGCAGCCCGACCATGGGTAATGAAAAACTGTTTTTT	CASSPTMGNEKLFF
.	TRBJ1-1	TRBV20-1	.	TGCAGTGCTCTTGGGGGGCCGCCTCTCCCCATGAACACTGAAGCTTTCTTT	CSALGGPPLPMNTEAFF
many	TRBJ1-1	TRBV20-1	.	TGCAGTGCTACAGGGTCCACTGAAGCTTTCTTT	CSATGSTEAFF
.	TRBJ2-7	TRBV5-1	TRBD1	TGCGCCAGCACTCGAAACAGGGGGCCTTCCTACGAGCAGTACTTC	CASTRNRGPSYEQYF
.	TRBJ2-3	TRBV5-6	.	TGTGCCAGCAGCACATGGACAACCGGCACAGATACGCAGTATTTT	CASSTWTTGTDTQYF
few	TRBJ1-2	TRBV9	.	TGTGCCAGCAGCGTAGGCCAGGGACCCTATGGCTACACCTTC	CASSVGQGPYGYTF
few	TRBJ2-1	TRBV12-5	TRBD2	TGTGCTAGTGGAGGCCCTAGCGGGAGACGGGGAGAGCAGTTCTTC	CASGGPSGRRGEQFF
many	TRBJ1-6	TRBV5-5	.	TGTGCCAGCAGCCTTGGGGGTAATTCACCCCTCCACTTT	CASSLGGNSPLHF
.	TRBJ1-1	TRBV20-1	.	TGCAGTGCTAGCTTCACTGAAGCTTTCTTT	CSASFTEAFF